The sample holds many counts of the clone carrying this TCR beta chain. TCRdb itself ran the 5' RACE reads through MiXCR, one entry per CDR3 protein. The sample shows roughly 48,000 distinct CDR3 sequences, just under 6% of them seen only once. This entry is derived from a study of neurological immune-mediated disorders. The CDR3 runs to 16 residues. Germline CDR1 reads LNHNV; CDR2 reads YYDKDF (reference sequence). Between the trimmed V and J ends, which lost 0 bases and 4 bases, there was a span of 14 bases. The source material was CD4+ T cells from blood. The chain is built from TRBV15 and TRBJ2-3, with D perhaps given as TRBD1 or TRBD2 (5 bases each). This clonotype was sampled from a woman aged 18-29 years with multiple sclerosis. The CDR3 DNA sequence: TGTGCCACCAGCAGAGATTCCGAGGGGCGGGCAGATACGCAGTATTTT. It is translated as CATSRDSEGRADTQYF.